This TCR beta chain is drawn from a study of regulatory T cells in long-lasting Graves disease. Broader study findings: The work looked only at peripheral blood and did not look at thyroid tissue. Persistent patients shared more public clonotypes (about 2,700) than newly diagnosed patients (roughly 960).

In its sample, this clonotype was seen many times. Its antigen is not known. The CDR3 contains 15 residues. Germline V gene sequence: CDR1 SEHNR, CDR2 FQNEAQ (reference sequence). V dropped 4 bases and J dropped 1 base, with 13 bases sitting between them. Stated time point: persistent/refractory GD, antithyroid drugs over 5 years with positive TRAb. Construction of the TCR library relied on RNA isolated from PBMCs. Patients were from an endocrinology department in Xi'an, China. Arm-PCR of CDR3 regions and iRepertoire HTBI primers were the basis on which TCR beta libraries were built. Using its own MiXCR run on the multiplex PCR reads, TCRdb lists one record per CDR3 protein. The sample yields about 460,000 distinct CDR3 sequences, about 20% seen once.

This sequence was found in a female donor with Graves disease. The V and J genes are TRBV7-9 and TRBJ2-5; D is uncertain. The sequenced sample was peripheral blood mononuclear cells (PBMCs), obtained when the disease was refractory, from a patient treated with antithyroid drugs. CDR3 protein: CASSSGLILQETQYF. The CDR3 DNA reads as TGTGCCAGCAGCTCAGGATTGATCCTCCAAGAGACCCAGTACTTC.